This T cell receptor beta chain was identified during a study of blood T cell repertoires in COVID-19. Study summary: In each case, the material was cDNA or gDNA derived from T cells, B-cell-depleted T cells, or PBMCs.

In the original workflow: Amplifying reference gene primers gave estimates of nucleated cell counts. Repertoires were generated with immunoSEQ multiplex PCR, while TCRdb's copy carries only in-frame clones and drops some. V, J and clone size are taken as reported in that table, and D and trimming were inferred from the DNA itself. The repertoire consists of approximately 300,000 clones, with 89% occurring once and the leading ten covering about 9.4%. Living in about 25 US areas, the participants were between about 18 and 95 years of age. Two negative PCRs, clearance, or symptom resolution had been documented for recovered Cohort 3 donors. The receptor was derived from a woman in her twenties or thirties who had recovered from COVID-19. Sequencing used PBMCs or T cells enriched from blood (not recorded which).

The CDR3 bases are TGTGCCAGCAGTTTCAGGGGGCGGCCTACCGGGGAGCTGTTTTTT. Its protein is CASSFRGRPTGELFF. This chain links TRBV6-5 with TRBJ2-2; the match to TRBD1 covers 8 bases. Looked up from germline, CDR1 is MNHEY and CDR2 is SVGAGI. V dropped 4 bases and J dropped 5; count of bases not matched to a gene: 6. The CDR3 sequence is 15 residues long.